This T cell receptor (beta chain) is drawn from a study of CD8 T cells in ankylosing spondylitis. Findings and limits, study-wide: As reported, disease-linked clones showed significant enrichment in matched ankylosing spondylitis synovial fluid. Disease-associated clones were CD8+ and fairly uncommon in peripheral blood. The study identified a TCR beta motif of under ten highly homologous variants that appeared characteristic of ankylosing spondylitis blood. Reactive arthritis synovial fluid and blood were previously reported to contain some motif variants.

A quantitative 5'-RACE method, one with molecular barcodes, was used to make TCR beta libraries. Via MiXCR, TCRdb re-called the 5' RACE reads, giving one row per CDR3 protein. The sample holds around 490,000 distinct CDR3 sequences, over 4% seen once. This clonotype was seen at least ten times. The antigen is unknown. J gave up 3 bases and V 2 bases, and 4 bases lay outside the gene matches. The CDR3 totals 14 residues. The gene calls are TRBV12-3 or TRBV12-4 and TRBJ2-7, with 7 nucleotides matching TRBD2. Sequencing used blood, either unsorted or a sorted T cell fraction (not recorded which). This receptor was identified in a male donor with ankylosing spondylitis. The CDR3 here is CASSLWGGNYEQYF. CDR3 in DNA: TGTGCCAGCAGTTTATGGGGAGGGAACTACGAGCAGTACTTC.